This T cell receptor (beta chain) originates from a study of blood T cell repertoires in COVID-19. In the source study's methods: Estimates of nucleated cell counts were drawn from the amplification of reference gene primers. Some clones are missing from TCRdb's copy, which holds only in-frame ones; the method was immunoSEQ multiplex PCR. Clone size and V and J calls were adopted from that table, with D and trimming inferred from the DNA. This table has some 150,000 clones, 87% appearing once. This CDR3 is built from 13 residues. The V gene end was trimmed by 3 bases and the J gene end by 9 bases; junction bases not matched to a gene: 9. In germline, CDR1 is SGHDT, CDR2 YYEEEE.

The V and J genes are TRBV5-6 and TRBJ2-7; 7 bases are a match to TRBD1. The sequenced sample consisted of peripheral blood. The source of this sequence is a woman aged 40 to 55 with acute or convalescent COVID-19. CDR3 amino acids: CASSWYRGLGQYF. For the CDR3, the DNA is TGTGCCAGCAGCTGGTACAGGGGTCTCGGGCAGTACTTC.